This T cell receptor beta chain was obtained from a study of T cells in Graves' hyperthyroidism and ophthalmopathy. The CDR3 runs 13 residues. J gave up 7 bases and V 2 bases, and 1 base lay outside the gene matches. Germline V lookup: CDR1 SGHNT, CDR2 YENEEA. This clonotype was picked up many times. Researchers took RNA transcripts and amplified the TCR beta CDR3 regions from them. A first-round RT-PCR of the TCR CDR3 used the HTBI primer set. From the multiplex PCR reads, TCRdb called clonotypes with MiXCR, one entry per CDR3 protein. This table has around 530,000 distinct CDR3 sequences, approximately 17% appearing once.

Sequenced: blood. The J gene is TRBJ2-1, the V gene TRBV11-3, with 8 bases identical to TRBD2. This receptor was taken from a young woman with Graves' ophthalmopathy. CDR3 nucleotides: TGTGCCAGCAGCTTATCGGGAGGGAATGAGCAGTTCTTC. Translated: CASSLSGGNEQFF.